What follows describes a single TCR beta chain. What it binds is not known. The entry originates in a study of cytomegalovirus exposure and HLA in healthy donors. This CDR3 region has 15 residues. J lost 4 bases, V lost 0 bases, and 4 bases had no gene match. The germline V gene has CDR1 SGDLS and CDR2 YYNGEE. This PCR relied on a set of 60 Vbeta primers and 13 Jbeta primers. Original methodology: In a later analysis, of approximately 81 million unique beta chains, roughly 9.9 million appeared in at least two donors. Generated by immunoSEQ multiplex PCR, the TCRdb table keeps only in-frame clones and is missing some. V and J calls and clone size are given by that table; D and trimming were obtained from the DNA. Counted here are more than 85,000 clones, over 60% occurring once; the ten biggest clones make up about an eighth. Study results and caveats: Several of the most significant clusters appeared, in a later analysis, to be linked to common viral pathogens. At a 0.05 false discovery rate, a later analysis found approximately 15,000 TCR beta sequences to be associated with HLA alleles.

The V and J genes are TRBV9 and TRBJ1-5; 7 nucleotides align to TRBD1. The TCR comes from a man aged 25-45 years in good health and CMV-seropositive. The sequenced sample consisted of PBMCs. CDR3 loop: CASSVDGTENQPQHF. CDR3 DNA: TGTGCCAGCAGCGTAGATGGGACAGAAAATCAGCCCCAGCATTTT. The entire variable domain, with the rest obtained from reference TRBV9 and TRBJ1-5, is as follows: DSGVTQTPKHLITATGQRVTLRCSPRSGDLSVYWYQQSLDQGLQFLIQYYNGEERAKGNILERFSAQQFPDLHSELNLSSLELGDSALYFCASSVDGTENQPQHFGDGTRLSIL.